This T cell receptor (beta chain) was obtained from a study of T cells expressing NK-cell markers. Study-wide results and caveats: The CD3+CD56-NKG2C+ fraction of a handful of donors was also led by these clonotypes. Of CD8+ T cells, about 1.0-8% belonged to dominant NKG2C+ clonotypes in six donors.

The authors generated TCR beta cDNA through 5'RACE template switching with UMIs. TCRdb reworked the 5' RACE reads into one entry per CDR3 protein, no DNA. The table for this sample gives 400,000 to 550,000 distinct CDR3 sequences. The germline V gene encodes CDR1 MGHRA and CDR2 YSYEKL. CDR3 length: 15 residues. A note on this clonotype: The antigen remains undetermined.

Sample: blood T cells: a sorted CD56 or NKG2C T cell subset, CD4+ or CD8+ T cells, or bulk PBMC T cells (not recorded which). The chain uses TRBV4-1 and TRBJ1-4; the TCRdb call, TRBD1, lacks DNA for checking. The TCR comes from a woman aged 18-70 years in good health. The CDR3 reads CASSAQARGGEKLFF.